This T cell receptor beta chain came from a study of control samples from healthy donors and cancer patients. The data were produced by immunoSEQ multiplex PCR, yet TCRdb's version contains in-frame clones alone and is incomplete. The table includes 130,000 to 150,000 clones, less than 90% detected once. Between the trimmed V and J ends, which lost 1 base and 3 bases, there was a span of 12 bases. CDR1 and CDR2 from the germline V gene are LNHDA and SQIVND (reference sequence). The CDR3 has 15 amino acids. This clonotype originated in a woman younger than 45 in good health. The sequenced sample was blood. This chain links TRBV19 with TRBJ1-1; possible D gene TRBD1, 5 bases. The CDR3 nucleotides are TGTGCCAGTAGTATAGGGGGGTACTCGGACACTGAAGCTTTCTTT. Amino acids: CASSIGGYSDTEAFF.